This T cell receptor (beta chain) was sequenced in a study of cytomegalovirus exposure and HLA in healthy donors. The trim removed 5 bases at V and 3 bases at J, leaving 6 bases unmatched. Looked up from germline, CDR1 is SGHDN and CDR2 is FVKESK. This CDR3 has 15 residues. Study results and limitations: In a later analysis, a missense DCLRE1C variant was linked to TCR beta V- and J-gene trimming.

In this sample, this clone turned up a few times. Its antigen is not known. A multiplex PCR was run with 60 Vbeta primers and 13 Jbeta primers. Only in-frame clones appear in the TCRdb table, and some are missing; sequencing was by immunoSEQ multiplex PCR. The sample shows 100,000 to 150,000 clones, 65% to 80% of them seen only once. Material for sequencing was PBMCs. The origin of this receptor is a young woman in good health and CMV-seronegative. V gene TRBV14 combines with J gene TRBJ2-7; 11 bases are shared with TRBD1. This CDR3 is CASSDRDRGGYEQYF. Written as DNA, the CDR3 is TGTGCCAGCAGCGACCGGGACAGGGGGGGCTACGAGCAGTACTTC.